The 28 T cell receptor beta chains below were found in one sample sequenced in a study of cytomegalovirus exposure and HLA in healthy donors. Primers: 60 Vbeta forward and 13 Jbeta reverse. The data were produced by immunoSEQ multiplex PCR, yet TCRdb's version contains in-frame clones alone and is incomplete. This repertoire shows about 140,000 clones, more than 75% found once; its top ten account for 2.4%. Sequenced input: PBMCs. Source of these receptors: a man aged 50 to 59 in good health and CMV-seronegative.

The chain has TRBV4-2 and TRBJ2-7, with 7 bases identical to TRBD1. Trimming removed 1 base from V and 2 bases from J; junction bases left unmatched: 2. This CDR3 contains 14 residues. The V gene's germline CDR1 is LGHNA and CDR2 YNFKEQ. This CDR3 is CASSQGTGPYEQYF. For the CDR3, the DNA is TGTGCCAGCAGCCAAGGGACAGGTCCCTACGAGCAGTACTTC.

This clone was seen a single time. The chain couples TRBV6-1 to TRBJ1-4, with D possibly matching TRBD1 (5 bases). Trimming removed 1 base at V and 7 bases at J, with 10 bases between. The CDR3 is made up of 14 amino acids. Germline assignment: CDR1 MNHNS and CDR2 SASEGT. The CDR3 coding sequence is TGTGCCAGCAGTGAAGGAATCGGGGGTGAAAAACTGTTTTTT. It is translated as CASSEGIGGEKLFF.

The chain joins TRBV7-3 to TRBJ2-1; TRBD2 agrees at 10 bases. CDR1 and CDR2 from the germline V gene are SGHTA and FQGTGA. V lost 6 bases to trimming and J lost 7 bases; unmatched junction nucleotides: 12. This CDR3 region has 16 residues. CDR3 bases: TGTGCCAGCAGGGATGGAGCGGGAGGGTCGGCTAATGAGCAGTTCTTC. As protein: CASRDGAGGSANEQFF.

This chain links TRBV7-9 with TRBJ1-2; D perhaps matches TRBD1 (6 bases). This CDR3 has 15 residues. Looked up from germline, CDR1 is SEHNR and CDR2 is FQNEAQ (reference sequence). With 4 bases removed from V and 8 bases from J, the gap between germline ends came to 20 bases. This CDR3 is CASSSLLEGDNGYTF. CDR3 bases: TGTGCCAGCAGCTCTTTGTTAGAGGGGGACAACGGCTACACCTTC.

This sequence joins TRBV5-5 and TRBJ2-7; 10 nucleotides agree with TRBD1. V trimming: 4 bases; J trimming: 2 bases; junction bases outside the gene matches: 6. Germline V gene lookup returns CDR1 SGHKS and CDR2 YYEKEE (reference sequence). The CDR3 runs 15 residues. CDR3 bases: TGTGCCAGCAGCCGTGGACAGGGGGTCCCCTACGAGCAGTACTTC. Translation gives CASSRGQGVPYEQYF.

The chain joins TRBV10-1 to TRBJ1-6; possible D gene TRBD1, 5 bases. The V gene's germline CDR1 is WNHNN and CDR2 SYGVQD (reference sequence). Trimming took off 3 bases at V and 2 bases at J, with 8 bases between the two ends. There are 15 residues in the CDR3. The DNA for the CDR3 is TGCGCCAGCAGTGAATGGGGGGCCTATAATTCACCCCTCCACTTT. The encoded protein is CASSEWGAYNSPLHF.

The chain joins TRBV7-9 to TRBJ1-2; D is unresolved. V was trimmed by 7 bases and J by 5 bases, leaving 23 bases between them. Germline V gene data show CDR1 as SEHNR and CDR2 as FQNEAQ (reference sequence). The CDR3 length is 16 residues. CDR3 amino acids: CASTPWRVPYHYGYTF. The CDR3 nucleotides read TGTGCCAGCACCCCGTGGAGGGTTCCCTACCATTATGGCTACACCTTC.

This clone came up a few times. The chain recombines TRBV7-9 with TRBJ1-4, with D possibly matching TRBD1 (6 bases). Germline lookup yields CDR1 SEHNR and CDR2 FQNEAQ (reference sequence). This CDR3 has 15 residues. The germline V and J ends were trimmed by 3 bases and 7 bases, with 15 bases remaining between them. Here the CDR3 DNA reads TGTGCCAGCAGCTTGGGGGGGCAGGGTTTTGAAAAACTGTTTTTT. Its protein is CASSLGGQGFEKLFF.

The CDR3 DNA is TGTGCCAGCAGGCAAAGGGGGACAGGCTCGGTCAGCTCTGGAAACACCATATATTTT. It specifies CASRQRGTGSVSSGNTIYF. The chain links TRBV2 to TRBJ1-3, with TRBD1 matching 8 bases. The CDR3 spans 19 residues. The V and J ends lost 6 bases and 0 bases, in that order; junction bases with no gene match: 16. Germline V lookup: CDR1 SNHLY, CDR2 FYNNEI.

The chain recombines TRBV27 with TRBJ1-1; TRBD1 matches 8 bases. The CDR3 extends over 15 amino acids. V lost 6 bases and J lost 1; bases outside the gene matches: 7. The germline gives CDR1 MNHEY, CDR2 SMNVEV (reference sequence). The CDR3 here is CASRVGQGPNTEAFF. CDR3 nucleotide sequence: TGTGCCAGCAGAGTCGGACAGGGACCGAACACTGAAGCTTTCTTT.

The chain has TRBV7-9 and TRBJ2-5; weak D call: TRBD2 (5 bases). The CDR3 runs to 14 residues. Germline V gene data show CDR1 as SEHNR and CDR2 as FQNEAQ (reference sequence). The V end was cut by 1 base, the J end by 7 bases, with 13 bases between. This CDR3 is CASSLGGLVATQYF. In nucleotides, the CDR3 is TGTGCCAGCAGCTTAGGAGGGTTGGTTGCGACCCAGTACTTC.

In its sample, this clone was seen a few times. V and J are TRBV5-4 and TRBJ2-3, with a possible D match to TRBD2 (6 bases). CDR3 size: 15 residues. Looked up from germline, CDR1 is SGHNT and CDR2 is YYREEE (reference sequence). With 2 bases removed from V and 0 bases from J, the gap between germline ends came to 10 bases. DNA of the CDR3: TGTGCCAGCAGCTTTAGCGGATCTAGCACAGATACGCAGTATTTT. Translating it yields CASSFSGSSTDTQYF. Full variable domain (rest looked up from reference TRBV5-4 and TRBJ2-3): ETGVTQSPTHLIKTRGQQVTLRCSSQSGHNTVSWYQQALGQGPQFIFQYYREEENGRGNFPPRFSGLQFPNYSSELNVNALELDDSALYLCASSFSGSSTDTQYFGPGTRLTVL.

In nucleotides, the CDR3 is TGTGCCAGCAGCCTCACCGGGACTCCCAACACCGGGGAGCTGTTTTTT. Residues: CASSLTGTPNTGELFF. The chain is built from TRBV9 and TRBJ2-2; maybe TRBD2 (6 bases). This CDR3 region has 16 residues. Germline V gene data show CDR1 as SGDLS and CDR2 as YYNGEE. V was pared by 4 bases and J by 2 bases, with 15 bases between.

V usage is TRBV5-1 and J usage is TRBJ2-2, with D possibly being TRBD1 (5 bases). The V end was cut by 4 bases, the J end by 6 bases, with 13 bases between. The CDR3 sequence is 14 residues long. Per the germline V gene, CDR1 is SGHRS and CDR2 is YFSETQ. The CDR3 region has the DNA TGCGCCAGCAGCCCTCAGGGTATGTCCGGGGAGCTGTTTTTT. It codes for CASSPQGMSGELFF.

This chain uses TRBV28 with TRBJ1-4; 7 nucleotides match TRBD1. The CDR3 contains 15 residues. J lost 11 bases, V lost 1 base, and 10 bases had no gene match. Germline CDR1 and CDR2: MDHEN and SYDVKM. CDR3 coding DNA: TGTGCCAGCAGTTTATCCGGGCCCTCAGGGGGGAAACTGTTTTTT. Protein: CASSLSGPSGGKLFF.

This rearrangement joins TRBV7-2 to TRBJ1-5; D is possibly TRBD1 (5 bases). Per germline, CDR1 SGHTA and CDR2 FQGNSA. CDR3 length: 14 amino acids. Trimming took 1 base from V and 4 from J, leaving 8 bases between them. The CDR3: CASSLVYRNQPQHF. The CDR3 DNA reads as TGTGCCAGCAGCTTAGTCTACAGGAATCAGCCCCAGCATTTT.

V usage is TRBV30 and J usage is TRBJ2-1; 10 bases align to TRBD2. The J segment lost 3 bases and the V segment lost 0 bases, leaving 2 bases of the junction unmatched. This CDR3 region has 15 residues. Germline loops: CDR1 GTSNPN, CDR2 SVGIG (reference sequence). The DNA for the CDR3 is TGTGCCTGGAGTGTAGGACTAGCGGACTACAATGAGCAGTTCTTC. Translating gives CAWSVGLADYNEQFF.

There are a few counts of this clone. Other DNA sequences in the sample encode the same CDR3. The V gene is TRBV2, the J gene TRBJ1-1; the D is unclear. The CDR3 has 13 residues. Between the trimmed V and J ends, which lost 3 bases and 2 bases, there was a span of 7 bases. Germline values: CDR1 SNHLY, CDR2 FYNNEI. The chain's CDR3 is CASSDRGNTEAFF. CDR3 coding DNA: TGTGCCAGCAGTGACAGAGGAAACACTGAAGCTTTCTTT.

The chain recombines TRBV5-1 with TRBJ2-3, with 8 nucleotides matching TRBD1. This CDR3 comprises 15 residues. J lost 5 bases, V lost 4 bases, and 9 bases had no gene match. Looked up from germline, CDR1 is SGHRS and CDR2 is YFSETQ. This CDR3 reads CASSLKTGEGDTQYF. The CDR3 bases are TGCGCCAGCAGCCTGAAGACAGGGGAAGGAGATACGCAGTATTTT.

The chain uses TRBV15 and TRBJ2-5, with a tentative D call TRBD1 (5 bases). CDR1 and CDR2 (germline): LNHNV, YYDKDF (reference sequence). CDR3 length: 20 residues. The V gene lost 0 bases and the J gene lost 1 base, with 24 bases spanning the gap. Here the CDR3 DNA reads TGTGCCACCAGCAGAGATTCGATTTTATCGGGCTGGGGCGGCCAAGAGACCCAGTACTTC. This gives the protein CATSRDSILSGWGGQETQYF.

The V gene is TRBV14, the J gene TRBJ2-3; D may be TRBD2 (6 bases). The V and J ends lost 4 bases and 6 bases respectively, with 14 bases between them. Germline V gene data show CDR1 as SGHDN and CDR2 as FVKESK. This CDR3 is 14 amino acids long. CDR3 DNA: TGTGCCAGCAGCCCCTTTAGCGGCCCCGATACGCAGTATTTT. Its translation: CASSPFSGPDTQYF.

This sequence joins TRBV11-2 and TRBJ1-1; D not certain. V lost 5 bases and J lost 0, with 13 bases in between. This CDR3 has 15 amino acids. The germline CDR1 and CDR2 sequences are SGHAT and FQNNGV. The CDR3 sequence is CASSTSLGMNTEAFF. CDR3 DNA sequence: TGTGCCAGCAGCACCTCCCTCGGTATGAACACTGAAGCTTTCTTT.

Concerning this clone itself: In this CDR3 the conserved last residue, phenylalanine or tryptophan, is missing, so a read error is likely. Because the CDR3's place on the DNA is in doubt, the DNA is left out and the CDR3 is given as listed by TCRdb. This chain uses TRBV5-1 with TRBJ1-1; the table's D call TRBD1 went unverified against the DNA. The CDR3 has 14 amino acids, counting both end residues. Germline CDR1 SGHRS, CDR2 YFSETQ. The CDR3 sequence is CASSVQGLNTETFL.

The chain joins TRBV5-1 to TRBJ2-7, with 8 bases identical to TRBD1. V lost 4 bases, J lost 1 base, and 7 bases stayed unmatched. From germline, CDR1 is SGHRS and CDR2 YFSETQ. The CDR3 has 15 residues. The DNA for the CDR3 is TGCGCCAGCAGCATAGGGACAGGTATATCCTACGAGCAGTACTTC. Its translation: CASSIGTGISYEQYF.

In its sample, this clone was seen a few times. The V gene is TRBV5-1, the J gene TRBJ2-3, with 7 bases that match TRBD1. V was pared by 3 bases and J by 3 bases, with 7 bases of the junction left unmatched. This CDR3 is 15 amino acids long. Germline loops: CDR1 SGHRS, CDR2 YFSETQ. This CDR3 is CASSWGQMITDTQYF. For the CDR3, the DNA is TGCGCCAGCAGCTGGGGACAGATGATTACAGATACGCAGTATTTT.

Written as DNA, the CDR3 is TGCGCCAGCAGTGACTCCACCGGGGAGCTGTTTTTT. It codes for CASSDSTGELFF. This rearrangement joins TRBV10-2 to TRBJ2-2; no clear D. This CDR3 region has 12 residues. Between the trimmed V and J ends, which lost 3 bases and 4 bases, there was a span of 3 bases. Germline-derived CDR1 and CDR2 are WSHSY and SAAADI.

V usage is TRBV6-4 and J usage is TRBJ2-2, with D perhaps matching TRBD2 (6 bases). The germline gives CDR1 MRHNA, CDR2 SNTAGT. Trimming shortened V by 5 bases and J by 2 bases, and 21 bases separated the two germline ends. This CDR3 contains 18 residues. CDR3 sequence (DNA): TGTGCCAGCAGTCGAGTATTGGGGGACTTGCTTAACACCGGGGAGCTGTTTTTT. Translating it yields CASSRVLGDLLNTGELFF.

CDR3 in DNA: TGTGCCAGCAGCTTAGCTAGCGGGGGGTCGCTTTCCTACGAGCAGTACTTC. Translating it yields CASSLASGGSLSYEQYF. V and J are TRBV11-3 and TRBJ2-7; 11 positions match TRBD2. Germline-derived CDR1 and CDR2 are SGHNT and YENEEA. The V and J ends lost 1 base and 1 base, in that order; junction bases with no gene match: 6. The CDR3 length is 17 residues.